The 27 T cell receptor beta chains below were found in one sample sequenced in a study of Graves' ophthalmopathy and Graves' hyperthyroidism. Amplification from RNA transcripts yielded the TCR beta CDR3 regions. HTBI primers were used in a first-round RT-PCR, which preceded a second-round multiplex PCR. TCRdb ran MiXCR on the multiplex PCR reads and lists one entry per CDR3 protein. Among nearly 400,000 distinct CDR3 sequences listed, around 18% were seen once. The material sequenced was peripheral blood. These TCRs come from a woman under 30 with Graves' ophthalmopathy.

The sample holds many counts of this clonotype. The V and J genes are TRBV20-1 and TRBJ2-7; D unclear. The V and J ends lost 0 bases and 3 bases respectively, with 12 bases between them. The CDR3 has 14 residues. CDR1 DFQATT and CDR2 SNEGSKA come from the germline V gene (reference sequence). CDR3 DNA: TGCAGTGCTAGAGATTGGAAGGGAATCTACGAGCAGTACTTC. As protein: CSARDWKGIYEQYF.

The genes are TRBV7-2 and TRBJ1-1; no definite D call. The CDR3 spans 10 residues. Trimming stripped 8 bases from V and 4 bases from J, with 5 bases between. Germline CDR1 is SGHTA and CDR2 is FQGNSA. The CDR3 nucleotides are TGTGCCAGCTGGGCCACTGAAGCTTTCTTT. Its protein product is CASWATEAFF.

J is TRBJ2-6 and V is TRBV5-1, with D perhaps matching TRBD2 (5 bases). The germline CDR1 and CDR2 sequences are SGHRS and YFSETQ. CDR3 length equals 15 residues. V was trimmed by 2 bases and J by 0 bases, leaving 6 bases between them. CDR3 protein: CASSFGDSGANVLTF. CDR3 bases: TGCGCCAGCAGCTTCGGGGACTCTGGGGCCAACGTCCTGACTTTC.

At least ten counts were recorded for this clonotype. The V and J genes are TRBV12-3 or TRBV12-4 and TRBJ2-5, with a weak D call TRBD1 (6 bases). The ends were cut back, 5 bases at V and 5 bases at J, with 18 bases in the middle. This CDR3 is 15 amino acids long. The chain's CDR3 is CASSLLQGPGETQYF. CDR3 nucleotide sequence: TGTGCCAGCAGTCTCTTACAGGGTCCCGGGGAGACCCAGTACTTC.

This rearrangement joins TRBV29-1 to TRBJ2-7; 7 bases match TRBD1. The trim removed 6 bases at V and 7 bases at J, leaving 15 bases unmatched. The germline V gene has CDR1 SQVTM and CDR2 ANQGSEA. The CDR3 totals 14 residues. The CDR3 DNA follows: TGCAGCGTGATGACAGGGACGGGTTGGAGGGAGCAGTACTTC. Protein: CSVMTGTGWREQYF.

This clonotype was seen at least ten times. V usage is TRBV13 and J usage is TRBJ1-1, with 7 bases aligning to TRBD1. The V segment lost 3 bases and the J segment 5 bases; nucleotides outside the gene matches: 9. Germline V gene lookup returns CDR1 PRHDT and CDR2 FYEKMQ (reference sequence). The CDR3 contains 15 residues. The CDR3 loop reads CASSFPPDRATEAFF. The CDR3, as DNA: TGTGCCAGCAGCTTTCCCCCCGACAGGGCAACTGAAGCTTTCTTT.

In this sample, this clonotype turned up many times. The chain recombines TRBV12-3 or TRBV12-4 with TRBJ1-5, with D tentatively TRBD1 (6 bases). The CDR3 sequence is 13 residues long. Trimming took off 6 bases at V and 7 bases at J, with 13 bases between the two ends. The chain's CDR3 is CASRGPRGQPQHF. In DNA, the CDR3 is TGTGCCAGCAGGGGGCCCAGGGGACAGCCCCAGCATTTT.

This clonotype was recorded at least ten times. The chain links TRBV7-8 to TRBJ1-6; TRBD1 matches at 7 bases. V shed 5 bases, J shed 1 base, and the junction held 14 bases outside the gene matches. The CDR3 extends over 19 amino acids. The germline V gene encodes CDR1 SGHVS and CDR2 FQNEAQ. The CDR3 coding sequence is TGTGCCAGCAGCGTAACGCGGGACAGTTCGCGATCCTATAATTCACCCCTCCACTTT. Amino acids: CASSVTRDSSRSYNSPLHF.

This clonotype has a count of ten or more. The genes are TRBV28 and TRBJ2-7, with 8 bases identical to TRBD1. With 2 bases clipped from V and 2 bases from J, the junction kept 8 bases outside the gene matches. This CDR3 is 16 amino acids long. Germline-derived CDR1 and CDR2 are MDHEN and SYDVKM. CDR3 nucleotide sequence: TGTGCCAGCAGTTTAGGGGACAGGATTCCTCCCTACGAGCAGTACTTC. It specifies CASSLGDRIPPYEQYF.

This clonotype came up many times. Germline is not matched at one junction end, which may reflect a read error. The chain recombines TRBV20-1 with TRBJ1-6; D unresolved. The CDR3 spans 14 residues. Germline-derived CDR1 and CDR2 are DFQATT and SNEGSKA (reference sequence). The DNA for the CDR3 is TGCGGTGCTGCCCCAGCCACTGGGAGCTCACCCCTCCACTTT. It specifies CGAAPATGSSPLHF.

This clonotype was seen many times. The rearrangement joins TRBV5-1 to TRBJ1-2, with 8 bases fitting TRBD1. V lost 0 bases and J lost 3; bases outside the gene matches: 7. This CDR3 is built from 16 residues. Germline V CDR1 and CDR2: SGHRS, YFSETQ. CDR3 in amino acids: CASSLGATGADYGYTF. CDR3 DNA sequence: TGCGCCAGCAGCTTGGGAGCGACAGGGGCCGACTATGGCTACACCTTC.

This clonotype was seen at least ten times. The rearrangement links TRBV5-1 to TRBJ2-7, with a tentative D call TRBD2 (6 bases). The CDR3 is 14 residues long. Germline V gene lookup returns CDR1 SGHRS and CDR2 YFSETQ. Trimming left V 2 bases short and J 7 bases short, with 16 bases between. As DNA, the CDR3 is TGCGCCAGCAGCTTTACGGGAGTTCTGGATGAGCAGTACTTC. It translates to CASSFTGVLDEQYF. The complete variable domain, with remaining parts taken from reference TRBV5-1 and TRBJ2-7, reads KAGVTQTPRYLIKTRGQQVTLSCSPISGHRSVSWYQQTPGQGLQFLFEYFSETQRNKGNFPGRFSGRQFSNSRSEMNVSTLELGDSALYLCASSFTGVLDEQYFGPGTRLTVT.

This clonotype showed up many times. The CDR3 region is CAISKTGPTSYEQYF. CDR3 bases: TGTGCCATCAGTAAAACGGGACCGACCTCCTACGAGCAGTACTTC. The V gene is TRBV10-3, the J gene TRBJ2-7; D could derive from TRBD1 or TRBD2 (5 bases each). The CDR3 runs 15 residues. V was cut by 5 bases and J by 0 bases, with 14 bases left in between. Germline assignment: CDR1 ENHRY and CDR2 SYGVKD.

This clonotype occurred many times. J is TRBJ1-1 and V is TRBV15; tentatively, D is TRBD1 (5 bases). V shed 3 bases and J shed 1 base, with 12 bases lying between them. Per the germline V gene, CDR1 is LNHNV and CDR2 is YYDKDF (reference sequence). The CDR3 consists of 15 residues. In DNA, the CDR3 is TGTGCCACCAGCAGGGGTACCGGGGCGAACACTGAAGCTTTCTTT. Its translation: CATSRGTGANTEAFF. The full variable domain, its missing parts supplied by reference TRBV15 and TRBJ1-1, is DAMVIQNPRYQVTQFGKPVTLSCSQTLNHNVMYWYQQKSSQAPKLLFHYYDKDFNNEADTPDNFQSRRPNTSFCFLDIRSPGLGDTAMYLCATSRGTGANTEAFFGQGTRLTVV.

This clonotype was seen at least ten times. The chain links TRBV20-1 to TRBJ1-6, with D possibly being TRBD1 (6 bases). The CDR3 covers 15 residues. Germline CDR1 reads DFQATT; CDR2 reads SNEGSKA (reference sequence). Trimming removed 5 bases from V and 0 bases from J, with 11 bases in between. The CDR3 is CSAHRESSYNSPLHF. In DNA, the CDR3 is TGCAGTGCTCACAGGGAGAGCTCCTATAATTCACCCCTCCACTTT.

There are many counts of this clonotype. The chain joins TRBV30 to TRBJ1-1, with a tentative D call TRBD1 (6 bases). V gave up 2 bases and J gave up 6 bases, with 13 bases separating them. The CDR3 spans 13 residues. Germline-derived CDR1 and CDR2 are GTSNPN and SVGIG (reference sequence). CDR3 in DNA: TGTGCCTGGAGTTTACAGGGAGGCGCTGAAGCTTTCTTT. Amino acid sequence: CAWSLQGGAEAFF.

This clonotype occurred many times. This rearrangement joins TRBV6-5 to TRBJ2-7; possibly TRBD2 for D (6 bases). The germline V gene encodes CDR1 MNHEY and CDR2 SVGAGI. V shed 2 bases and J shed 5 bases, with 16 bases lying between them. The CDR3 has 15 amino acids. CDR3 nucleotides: TGTGCCAGCAGTTACAAGGGGACTTTCTCGGACGAGCAGTACTTC. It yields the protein CASSYKGTFSDEQYF.

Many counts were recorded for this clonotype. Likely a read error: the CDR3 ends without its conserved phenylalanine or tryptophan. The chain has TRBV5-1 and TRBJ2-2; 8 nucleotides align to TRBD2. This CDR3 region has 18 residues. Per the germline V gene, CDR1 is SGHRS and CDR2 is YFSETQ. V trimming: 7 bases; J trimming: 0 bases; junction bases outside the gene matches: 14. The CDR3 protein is CASYSLASGGTNTGELFS. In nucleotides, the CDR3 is TGCGCCAGCTACAGCTTGGCCAGCGGGGGAACGAACACCGGGGAGCTGTTTTCT.

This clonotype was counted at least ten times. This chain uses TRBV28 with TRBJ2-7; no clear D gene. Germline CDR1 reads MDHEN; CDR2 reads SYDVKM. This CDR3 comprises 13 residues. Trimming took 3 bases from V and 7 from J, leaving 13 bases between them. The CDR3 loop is CASSFRHVWEQYF. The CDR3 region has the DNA TGTGCCAGCAGTTTCAGACATGTCTGGGAGCAGTACTTC. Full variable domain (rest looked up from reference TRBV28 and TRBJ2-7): DVKVTQSSRYLVKRTGEKVFLECVQDMDHENMFWYRQDPGLGLRLIYFSYDVKMKEKGDIPEGYSVSREKKERFSLILESASTNQTSMYLCASSFRHVWEQYFGPGTRLTVT.

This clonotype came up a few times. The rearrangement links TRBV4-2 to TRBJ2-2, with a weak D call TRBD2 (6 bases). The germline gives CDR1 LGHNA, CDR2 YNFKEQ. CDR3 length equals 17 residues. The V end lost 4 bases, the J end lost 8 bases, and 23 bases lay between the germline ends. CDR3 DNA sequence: TGTGCCAGCAGCCCCCCACCGGGACTCCCCAAAGCTGGGGAGCTGTTTTTT. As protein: CASSPPPGLPKAGELFF.

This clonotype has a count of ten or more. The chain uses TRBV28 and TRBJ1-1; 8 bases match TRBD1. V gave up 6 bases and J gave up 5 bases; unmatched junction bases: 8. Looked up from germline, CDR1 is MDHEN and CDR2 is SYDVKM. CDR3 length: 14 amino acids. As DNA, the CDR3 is TGTGCCAGCAGCCCAACAGGGGGGCGAACTGAAGCTTTCTTT. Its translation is CASSPTGGRTEAFF.

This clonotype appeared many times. The chain's CDR3 is CSAREPGARYEQYF. DNA for the CDR3: TGCAGTGCTAGGGAACCCGGGGCCCGCTACGAGCAGTACTTC. This chain links TRBV20-1 with TRBJ2-7; either TRBD1 or TRBD2 may fit D (5 bases each). This CDR3 contains 14 residues. In germline, CDR1 is DFQATT, CDR2 SNEGSKA (reference sequence). V was cut by 3 bases and J by 3 bases, with 15 bases left in between.

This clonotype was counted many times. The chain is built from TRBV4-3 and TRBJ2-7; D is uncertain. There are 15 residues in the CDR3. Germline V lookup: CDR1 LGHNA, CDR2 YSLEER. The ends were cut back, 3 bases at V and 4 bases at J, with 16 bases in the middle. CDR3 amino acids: CASSHRAHRQYEQYF. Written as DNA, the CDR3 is TGCGCCAGCAGCCACCGGGCACATCGACAATACGAGCAGTACTTC.

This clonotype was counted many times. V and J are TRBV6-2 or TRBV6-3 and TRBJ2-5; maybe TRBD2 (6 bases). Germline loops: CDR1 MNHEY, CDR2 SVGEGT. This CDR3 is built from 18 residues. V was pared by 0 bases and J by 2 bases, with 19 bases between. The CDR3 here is CASSYSNRGYGTQETQYF. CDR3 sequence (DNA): TGTGCCAGCAGTTACTCGAATCGGGGGTACGGAACTCAAGAGACCCAGTACTTC.

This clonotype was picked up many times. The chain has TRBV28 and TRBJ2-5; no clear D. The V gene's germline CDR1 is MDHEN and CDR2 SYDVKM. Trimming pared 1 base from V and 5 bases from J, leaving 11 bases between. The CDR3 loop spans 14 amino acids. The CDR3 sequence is CASSLFATLETQYF. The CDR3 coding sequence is TGTGCCAGCAGTTTATTTGCTACACTGGAGACCCAGTACTTC.

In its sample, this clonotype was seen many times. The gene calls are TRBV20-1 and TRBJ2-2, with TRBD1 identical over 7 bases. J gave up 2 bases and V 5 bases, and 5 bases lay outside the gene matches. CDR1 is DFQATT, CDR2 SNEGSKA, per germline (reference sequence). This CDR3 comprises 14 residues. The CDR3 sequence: CSAARQGNTGELFF. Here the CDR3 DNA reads TGCAGTGCTGCAAGACAGGGAAACACCGGGGAGCTGTTTTTT.

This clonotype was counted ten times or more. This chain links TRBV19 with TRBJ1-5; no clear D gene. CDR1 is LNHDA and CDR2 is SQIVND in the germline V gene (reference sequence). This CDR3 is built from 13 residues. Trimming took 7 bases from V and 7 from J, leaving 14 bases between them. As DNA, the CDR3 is TGTGCCAGTAACCCTGCGGGAGCCCAGCCCCAGCATTTT. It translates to CASNPAGAQPQHF. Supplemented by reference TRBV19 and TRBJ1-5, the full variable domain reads DGGITQSPKYLFRKEGQNVTLSCEQNLNHDAMYWYRQDPGQGLRLIYYSQIVNDFQKGDIAEGYSVSREKKESFPLTVTSAQKNPTAFYLCASNPAGAQPQHFGDGTRLSIL.